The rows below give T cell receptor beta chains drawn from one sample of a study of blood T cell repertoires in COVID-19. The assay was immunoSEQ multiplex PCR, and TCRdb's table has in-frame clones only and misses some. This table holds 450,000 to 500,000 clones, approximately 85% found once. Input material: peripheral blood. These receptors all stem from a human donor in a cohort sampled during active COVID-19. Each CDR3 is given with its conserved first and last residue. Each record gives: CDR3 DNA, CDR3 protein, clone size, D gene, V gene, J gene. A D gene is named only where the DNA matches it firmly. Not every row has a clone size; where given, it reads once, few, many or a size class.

TGTGCCAGCAGTTATAGCGGGAGGGCCGGGGACACCGGGGAGCTGTTTTTT,CASSYSGRAGDTGELFF,-,TRBD2,TRBV6-2/TRBV6-3,TRBJ2-2
TGTGCCAGCTCCTACCGGGCAGGGAGGAATTCACCCCTCCACTTT,CASSYRAGRNSPLHF,-,-,TRBV28,TRBJ1-6
TGTGCCAGCAGCTTGGTAGACAGGGGTGAAGCTTTCTTT,CASSLVDRGEAFF,-,TRBD1,TRBV5-5,TRBJ1-1
TGCGCCAGCAGCTCTCCCGGGGATGGCTCCTACGAGCAGTACTTC,CASSSPGDGSYEQYF,-,-,TRBV5-1,TRBJ2-7
TGCGCCAGCAGTGAGCCAGCGGGAGGACCAGATACGCAGTATTTT,CASSEPAGGPDTQYF,-,TRBD2,TRBV10-1,TRBJ2-3
TGTGCCAGCAGCGCTAGCGGGAGAGTCACAGATACGCAGTATTTT,CASSASGRVTDTQYF,-,TRBD2,TRBV6-2/TRBV6-3,TRBJ2-3
TGTGCCAGCAGCTTACACAGGTCCTCTGGAAACACCATATATTTT,CASSLHRSSGNTIYF,-,-,TRBV11-2,TRBJ1-3
TGTGCCAGCAGCATTTCACAGGGGAAGTGGGAAAAACTGTTTTTT,CASSISQGKWEKLFF,few,TRBD1,TRBV7-9,TRBJ1-4
TGCGCCAGCAGCCACTTACAGGGAACCACAGATACGCAGTATTTT,CASSHLQGTTDTQYF,-,-,TRBV4-1,TRBJ2-3
TGTGCCATCAAAGGGGGCCGCCATGGGGACACTAGCTACGAGCAGTACTTC,CAIKGGRHGDTSYEQYF,-,TRBD1,TRBV10-3,TRBJ2-7
TGTGCCAGCAGCCAACATCTGAACACTGAAGCTTTCTTT,CASSQHLNTEAFF,-,-,TRBV2,TRBJ1-1
TGTGCCAGCAGTTTTAGGACAGGAAGGGCGGGCGAGCAGTACTTC,CASSFRTGRAGEQYF,-,TRBD1,TRBV28,TRBJ2-7
TGTGCCGCCAGCAGTGGGCGGGATGGCTACAATGAGCAGTTCTTC,CAASSGRDGYNEQFF,-,-,TRBV15,TRBJ2-1
TGTGCCAGCAGCCAAGATGGGGAGAGCGAGAGCGGGAGAGGGGCCACCGGGGAGCTGTTTTTT,CASSQDGESESGRGATGELFF,-,TRBD2,TRBV3-1/TRBV3-2,TRBJ2-2
TGTGCCAGCAGTTTATCTTACACAGCGGGCGAGAATGGCTACACCTTC,CASSLSYTAGENGYTF,-,-,TRBV28,TRBJ1-2
TGTGCCAGCAGTCTAGCTCCTTACGAGCAGTACTTC,CASSLAPYEQYF,-,-,TRBV6-6,TRBJ2-7
TGTGCCAGCAGCCAAGCCCGGACAGGGGGCGGCTACACCTTC,CASSQARTGGGYTF,-,TRBD1,TRBV14,TRBJ1-2
TGTGCCAGCAGCTTGTCCCTAGCGGGAGATCTCCGAGAGACCCAGTACTTC,CASSLSLAGDLRETQYF,once,TRBD2,TRBV5-6,TRBJ2-5
TGTGCCACGAAATGGGCGACAGGGGGCGCCTATGGCTACACCTTC,CATKWATGGAYGYTF,-,TRBD1,TRBV19,TRBJ1-2
TGCAGCGTTGAAAGTGACAGGGGAGAGACCCAGTACTTC,CSVESDRGETQYF,-,TRBD1,TRBV29-1,TRBJ2-5
TGTGCCAGCAGTTACTCAAGCGGGTTTGGTTCCTACAATGAGCAGTTCTTC,CASSYSSGFGSYNEQFF,-,-,TRBV6-2/TRBV6-3,TRBJ2-1
TGTGCCAGCAGCCGGGACAGGGACTACGAGCAGTACTTC,CASSRDRDYEQYF,-,TRBD1,TRBV27,TRBJ2-7
TGTGCCAGCAGCCAAGATCAGGGGGCGCAGTATGGCTACACCTTC,CASSQDQGAQYGYTF,-,TRBD1,TRBV3-1/TRBV3-2,TRBJ1-2
TGTGCCAGTGACAGGGCCAACTATGGCTACACCTTC,CASDRANYGYTF,many,TRBD1,TRBV9,TRBJ1-2
TGTGCCAGCGGGCTCGCAGGGGCCAGCACTGAAGCTTTCTTT,CASGLAGASTEAFF,many,-,TRBV27,TRBJ1-1
TGTGCCTGGAGTGTACTAGCGGAGTCTTACGAGCAGTACTTC,CAWSVLAESYEQYF,-,TRBD2,TRBV30,TRBJ2-7
TGTGCCAGCAGCCGGGGACAGGGAAACACCATATATTTT,CASSRGQGNTIYF,-,TRBD1,TRBV3-1/TRBV3-2,TRBJ1-3
TGTGCCTGGAGTGCCACAGGGGGGAATCAGCCCCAGCATTTT,CAWSATGGNQPQHF,-,TRBD1,TRBV30,TRBJ1-5
TGTGCCAGTACCAGACAGATCCTAATGAACACTGAAGCTTTCTTT,CASTRQILMNTEAFF,-,-,TRBV19,TRBJ1-1
TGTGCCAGCAGCTTACAGGGGGCGACGCGGGCTGAAGCTTTCTTT,CASSLQGATRAEAFF,-,TRBD1,TRBV7-8,TRBJ1-1
TGTGCCAGCAGCTCCGTGGGCAGCCGAAACACCATATATTTT,CASSSVGSRNTIYF,-,-,TRBV7-2,TRBJ1-3
TGTGCCTGGAGTGAGAGGGATCTTCAGCCCCAGCATTTT,CAWSERDLQPQHF,-,-,TRBV30,TRBJ1-5
TGTGCCAGCAGCCAAGAAGGGGCTGGGGGCTACACCTTC,CASSQEGAGGYTF,once,-,TRBV3-1/TRBV3-2,TRBJ1-2
TGCGCCAGCAGCCAAGATCAGGGTGGTAGCGGGGTCCACCAAGAGACCCAGTACTTC,CASSQDQGGSGVHQETQYF,-,TRBD2,TRBV4-1,TRBJ2-5
TGTGCCATCAGAGACAGGGGAGGCGAAAAACTGTTTTTT,CAIRDRGGEKLFF,-,TRBD1,TRBV10-3,TRBJ1-4
TGTGCCAGCAGAGGGGTTGGTAATGAAAAACTGTTTTTT,CASRGVGNEKLFF,-,-,TRBV4-2,TRBJ1-4
TGTGCCAGCCGAGGATCCCTCAAAGGGGGCTATGGCTACACCTTC,CASRGSLKGGYGYTF,-,-,TRBV6-5,TRBJ1-2
TGTGCCAGCAGCTCCCCAATACAGAGAGATAATGAAAAACTGTTTTTT,CASSSPIQRDNEKLFF,-,-,TRBV7-9,TRBJ1-4
TGTGCCAGCAGCCGGGACCTCGCGGGAGAGCAGTTCTTC,CASSRDLAGEQFF,-,-,TRBV11-1,TRBJ2-1
TGTGCCAGCAGCTTAGCTCCAGGGGGCTCCGAGCAGTACTTC,CASSLAPGGSEQYF,few,TRBD1,TRBV7-9,TRBJ2-7
TGCGCCAGCAGTGAGTCGGAGACAGGGGTTGGCTACACCTTC,CASSESETGVGYTF,-,TRBD1,TRBV10-2,TRBJ1-2
TGTGCCAGCAGCGTAGGGACAGGAGGGGACGAGCAGTACTTC,CASSVGTGGDEQYF,-,-,TRBV9,TRBJ2-7
TGTGCCAGCTCACAAGCGTACCAAGAGACCCAGTACTTC,CASSQAYQETQYF,-,-,TRBV18,TRBJ2-5
TGTGCCAGCAACGGGACAGATGGGAACACTGAAGCTTTCTTT,CASNGTDGNTEAFF,-,-,TRBV21-1,TRBJ1-1
TGTGCCAGCAGCTTCGGGGGGGGTTGGCTAGCGGGAGTTGAGCAGTTCTTC,CASSFGGGWLAGVEQFF,-,TRBD2,TRBV5-8,TRBJ2-1
TGTGCCAGCAGCACGGGACAGGGAATCACTGAAGCTTTCTTT,CASSTGQGITEAFF,-,TRBD1,TRBV13,TRBJ1-1
TGTGCCAGCAGCCCGATGGGGACTCCGGGGAGCACTGAAGCTTTCTTT,CASSPMGTPGSTEAFF,many,-,TRBV7-9,TRBJ1-1
TGTGCCAGCAGCGTCCGGGACAGGCTGAACACTGAAGCTTTCTTT,CASSVRDRLNTEAFF,-,TRBD1,TRBV9,TRBJ1-1
TGTGCCAGCAGTATGGACAGGGGTTTAGACACTGGGGCCAACGTCCTGACTTTC,CASSMDRGLDTGANVLTF,-,TRBD1,TRBV28,TRBJ2-6
TGTGCCAGCAGCCCCCCGGGGGGTTGGTCACCCCTCCACTTT,CASSPPGGWSPLHF,few,-,TRBV28,TRBJ1-6
TGTGCCAGCAGTCAACTTCTGGGACACATTGCAACTAATGAAAAACTGTTTTTT,CASSQLLGHIATNEKLFF,-,-,TRBV7-9,TRBJ1-4
TGTGCCAGCAGTGAAGAAGCGATAACTAGCACAGATACGCAGTATTTT,CASSEEAITSTDTQYF,once,-,TRBV2,TRBJ2-3
TGCGCCAGCAGTGCAAAAGGTCGGGACAGGGTAGCCAAAAACATTCAGTACTTC,CASSAKGRDRVAKNIQYF,-,TRBD1,TRBV10-1,TRBJ2-4
TGTGCCAGCAGAAACGAGGGCCCCAGGGGCTATGGCTACACCTTC,CASRNEGPRGYGYTF,-,-,TRBV27,TRBJ1-2
TGTGCTAGCAGCAGCGGGAGAACAGATACGCAGTATTTT,CASSSGRTDTQYF,-,TRBD2,TRBV7-7,TRBJ2-3
TGCGCCAGCAGCCAAGAGTCGGGAGTGGGCAATGAGCAGTTCTTC,CASSQESGVGNEQFF,once,-,TRBV4-3,TRBJ2-1
TGTGCCAGCAGTCCCCGGGAAGGGCAGTATTTT,CASSPREGQYF,-,-,TRBV12-3/TRBV12-4,TRBJ2-3
TGCGCCAGCAGTACCTCCGGGACAGGGGTTTACGAGCAGTACTTC,CASSTSGTGVYEQYF,-,TRBD1,TRBV5-1,TRBJ2-7
TGTGCCAGTAGTATGTCCCACCTAGCGGGCGCCTACAATGAGCAGTTCTTC,CASSMSHLAGAYNEQFF,-,TRBD2,TRBV19,TRBJ2-1
TGTGCCACCTACCCGAGCCGGACGGGGGGGGAAGCTTTCTTT,CATYPSRTGGEAFF,few,-,TRBV28,TRBJ1-1